This is a list of T cell receptor beta chains from one sample in a study of long-term antiretroviral therapy in people with HIV. TCRdb's table, derived via immunoSEQ multiplex PCR, lists solely in-frame clones and lacks some. The sample has fewer than 45,000 clones, more than 75% seen once. The sequencing used unsorted PBMCs, collected about 2.7 years before starting antiretroviral therapy. Every receptor here comes from a woman aged 25-40 years with HIV. CDR3s include the opening cysteine and the closing phenylalanine or tryptophan. The D gene is left open where the match is weak. Size is stated for part of the rows, as once, few or many counts, or as a class when the clone is expanded.

>.|TRBJ2-1|TRBV18|few
CASSFTSQYNEQFF
TGTGCCAGCTCTTTTACCTCCCAGTACAATGAGCAGTTCTTC
>TRBD2|TRBJ2-3|TRBV7-2|.
CASSLGGGGAGDTQYF
TGTGCCAGCAGCTTAGGAGGCGGGGGGGCAGGAGATACGCAGTATTTT
>.|TRBJ1-3|TRBV19|.
CASSISQGGISGNTIYF
TGTGCCAGTAGTATCTCGCAGGGTGGTATCTCTGGAAACACCATATATTTT
>.|TRBJ1-1|TRBV20-1|.
CSANRGEAFF
TGCAGTGCTAACCGGGGTGAAGCTTTCTTT
>.|TRBJ1-5|TRBV6-5|.
CASSSIREDQPQHF
TGTGCCAGCAGCTCAATCCGGGAGGATCAGCCCCAGCATTTT
>TRBD1|TRBJ1-1|TRBV5-1|.
CASSWGTGSRGNTEAFF
TGCGCCAGCAGCTGGGGGACAGGCTCGAGAGGAAACACTGAAGCTTTCTTT
>.|TRBJ1-1|TRBV21-1|.
CASQRQRTEAFF
TGTGCCAGCCAAAGACAGAGGACTGAAGCTTTCTTT
>TRBD1|TRBJ2-5|TRBV5-1|.
CASSFGRGQETQYF
TGCGCCAGCAGCTTCGGCAGGGGGCAAGAGACCCAGTACTTC
>.|TRBJ1-2|TRBV18|few
CASSPVGDQLYGYTF
TGTGCCAGCTCACCGGTCGGGGACCAACTCTATGGCTACACCTTC
>.|TRBJ1-1|TRBV5-1|.
CASSLVRLEEAFF
TGCGCCAGCAGCTTGGTCAGGCTAGAAGAGGCTTTCTTT
>TRBD1|TRBJ2-7|TRBV30|once
CAWGRDSRYEQYF
TGTGCCTGGGGACGGGACAGTCGGTACGAGCAGTACTTC
>.|TRBJ2-1|TRBV29-1|once
CSVGGGSYNEQFF
TGCAGCGTTGGAGGGGGATCCTACAATGAGCAGTTCTTC
>.|TRBJ1-5|TRBV2|.
CASSEGRGASNQPQHF
TGTGCCAGCAGTGAAGGTAGGGGGGCAAGCAATCAGCCCCAGCATTTT
>TRBD2|TRBJ2-3|TRBV7-3|.
CASRPKGLAGKTDTQYF
TGTGCCAGCAGACCCAAGGGGCTAGCGGGGAAGACAGATACGCAGTATTTT
>.|TRBJ1-2|TRBV9|.
CASSVEGSGYGYTF
TGTGCCAGCAGCGTTGAGGGTTCTGGCTATGGCTACACCTTC
>.|TRBJ2-3|TRBV9|.
CASSVGGGGPGTDTQYF
TGTGCCAGCAGCGTAGGAGGGGGAGGGCCGGGCACAGATACGCAGTATTTT
>TRBD2|TRBJ2-1|TRBV19|.
CASSMGGIYNEQFF
TGTGCCAGTAGTATGGGGGGGATCTACAATGAGCAGTTCTTC